This TCR beta chain was recovered during a study of OX40 agonist ivuxolimab in advanced cancers. Study details: Prior anti-PD-1, anti-PD-L1 or anti-CTLA-4 therapy was allowed; over 30% had some.

J lost 2 bases, V lost 3 bases, and 5 bases had no gene match. Germline V gives CDR1 SGHNT, CDR2 YYREEE (reference sequence). The CDR3 length is 16 residues. Any history of autoimmune disease or systemic immunosuppression disqualified patients. Profiled with immunoSEQ multiplex PCR; TCRdb holds only in-frame clones, not every one. The sample holds about 100,000 clones, under 95% seen once. The study's findings and limits: Expanded clones were, on average, more numerous in CD8+ T cells than in CD4+. Among the lowest levels of clonal expansion were found in partial responders at 0.1-3.0 mg/kg.

With regard to this clone: The antigen is undetermined.

The sequence derives from an adult with an advanced solid tumor such as melanoma, head and neck, liver or kidney cancer. The chain is built from TRBV5-4 and TRBJ2-7, with 13 positions matching TRBD2. The material sequenced was CD4+ or CD8+ T cells sorted from blood, taken in a trial of the OX40 agonist ivuxolimab. CDR3 region: CASSSWTSGSPYEQYF. DNA of the CDR3: TGTGCCAGCAGCTCATGGACTAGCGGGAGCCCCTACGAGCAGTACTTC. The entire variable domain, with the rest obtained from reference TRBV5-4 and TRBJ2-7, is as follows: ETGVTQSPTHLIKTRGQQVTLRCSSQSGHNTVSWYQQALGQGPQFIFQYYREEENGRGNFPPRFSGLQFPNYSSELNVNALELDDSALYLCASSSWTSGSPYEQYFGPGTRLTVT.